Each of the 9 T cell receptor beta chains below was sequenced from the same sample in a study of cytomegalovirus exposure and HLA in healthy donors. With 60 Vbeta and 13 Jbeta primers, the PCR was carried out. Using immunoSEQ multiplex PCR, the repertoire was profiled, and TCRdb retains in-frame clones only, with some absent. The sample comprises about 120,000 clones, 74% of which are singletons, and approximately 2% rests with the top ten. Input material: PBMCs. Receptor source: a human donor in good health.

The DNA of the CDR3 is TGTGCCTGGAGTGGTAGCGGGACACAAGAGACCCAGTACTTC. Its protein is CAWSGSGTQETQYF. The chain has TRBV30 and TRBJ2-5, with TRBD2 matching 8 bases. The CDR3 totals 14 residues. V was pared by 1 base and J by 2 bases, with 3 bases of the junction left unmatched. From germline, CDR1 is GTSNPN and CDR2 SVGIG (reference sequence).

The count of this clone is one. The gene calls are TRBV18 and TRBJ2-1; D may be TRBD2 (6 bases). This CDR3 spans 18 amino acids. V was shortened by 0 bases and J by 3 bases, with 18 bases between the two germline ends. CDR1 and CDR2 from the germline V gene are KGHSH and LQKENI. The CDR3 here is CASSPPGMGGTFYNEQFF. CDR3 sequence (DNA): TGTGCCAGCTCACCACCGGGGATGGGAGGCACCTTCTACAATGAGCAGTTCTTC.

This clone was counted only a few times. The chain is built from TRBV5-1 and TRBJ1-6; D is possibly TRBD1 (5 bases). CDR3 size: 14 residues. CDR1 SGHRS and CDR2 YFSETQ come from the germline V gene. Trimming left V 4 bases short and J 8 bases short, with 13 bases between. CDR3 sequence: CASSSTGGDSPLHF. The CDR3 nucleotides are TGCGCCAGCAGCAGCACAGGCGGGGATTCACCCCTCCACTTT.

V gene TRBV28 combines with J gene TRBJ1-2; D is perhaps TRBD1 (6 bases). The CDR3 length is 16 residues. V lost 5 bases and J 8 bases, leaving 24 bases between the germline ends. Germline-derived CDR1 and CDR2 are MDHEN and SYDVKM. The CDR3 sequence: CASSPQTGTAREGYTF. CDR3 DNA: TGTGCCAGCAGTCCACAAACAGGGACCGCGAGGGAAGGCTACACCTTC.

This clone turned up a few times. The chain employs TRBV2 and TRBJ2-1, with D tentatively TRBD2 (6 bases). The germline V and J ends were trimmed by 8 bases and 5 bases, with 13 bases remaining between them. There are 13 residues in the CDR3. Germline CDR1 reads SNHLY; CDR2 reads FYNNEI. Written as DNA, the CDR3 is TGTGCCAGCGGGGGACTGGGGAACAATGAGCAGTTCTTC. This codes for CASGGLGNNEQFF.

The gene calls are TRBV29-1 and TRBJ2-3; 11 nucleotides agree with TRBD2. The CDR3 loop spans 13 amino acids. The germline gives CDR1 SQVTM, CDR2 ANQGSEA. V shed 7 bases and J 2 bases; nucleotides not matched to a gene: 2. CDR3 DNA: TGCAGCGCGGGACTAGCGGACACAGATACGCAGTATTTT. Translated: CSAGLADTDTQYF.

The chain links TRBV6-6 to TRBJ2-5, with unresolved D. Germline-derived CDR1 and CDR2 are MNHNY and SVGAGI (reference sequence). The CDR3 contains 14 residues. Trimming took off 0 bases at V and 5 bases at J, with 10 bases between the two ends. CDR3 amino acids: CASSYSLAGETQYF. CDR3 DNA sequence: TGTGCCAGCAGTTACTCATTAGCCGGTGAGACCCAGTACTTC.

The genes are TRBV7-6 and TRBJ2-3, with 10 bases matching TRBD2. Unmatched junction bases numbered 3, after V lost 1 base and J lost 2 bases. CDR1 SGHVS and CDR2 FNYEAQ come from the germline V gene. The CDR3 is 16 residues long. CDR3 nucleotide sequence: TGTGCCAGCAGCTTAGGGACTAGCGGATTCACAGATACGCAGTATTTT. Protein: CASSLGTSGFTDTQYF.

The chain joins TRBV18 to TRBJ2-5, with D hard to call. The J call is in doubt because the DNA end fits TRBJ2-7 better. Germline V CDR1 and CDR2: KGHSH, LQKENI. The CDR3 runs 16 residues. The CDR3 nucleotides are TGTGCCAGCTCACCTGTCCTAGTAGGAAACAACTACGAGCAGTACTTC. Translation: CASSPVLVGNNYEQYF.